The clone carrying this TCR beta chain was detected ten times or more. Its antigen is as yet unknown. This entry comes from a study of spatial heterogeneity in lung cancer. Every TCR cDNA molecule bore its own unique molecular identifier. TCRdb redid the calling of the 5' RACE reads with MiXCR, one entry per CDR3 protein. The sample lists about 23,000 distinct CDR3 sequences, 5% to 7% occurring once. Per the germline V gene, CDR1 is MDHEN and CDR2 is SYDVKM. Deletions cut 6 bases from V and 3 bases from J, with 15 bases between. This CDR3 has 14 residues. General study points: It was found that expanded intratumoral alpha and beta TCR counts tracked tumor mutation counts.

Regarding time point: sample taken at primary tumor resection. The sequenced sample was lung tumor tissue, obtained at surgery. The TCR sequence derives from a male donor with early-stage non-small cell lung cancer. The chain links TRBV28 to TRBJ2-7; the D gene is possibly TRBD2 (6 bases). For the CDR3, the DNA is TGTGCCAGCAGCGGCGGAGGGCTCGACTACGAGCAGTACTTC. Translation gives CASSGGGLDYEQYF.